A single sample is the source of the 24 T cell receptor beta chains below, sequenced in a study of CXCR3-negative and CXCR3-positive naive CD8 T cells (dated by TCRdb to between 2018 and 2020). These receptors' targets are unknown. Sequencing took place on a NextSeq 550. The Human TCR Profiling Kit (MiLaboratory) was used to prepare UMI-labeled 5' RACE TRB cDNA libraries. Once TCRdb had reprocessed the reads, it stored one entry per CDR3 protein sequence and supplied no DNA. This sample's clone table shows about 140,000 distinct CDR3 sequences. 0.4% to 0.5% of the sample is taken by the ten largest. Here is what the overall study found, with its caveats: Compared with CXCR3-negative naive cells, CXCR3-positive naive cells had TRB CDR3s with higher hydrophobicity (lower Kidera factor 4), lower energy, and higher strength and volume indices.

Input material: naive CXCR3+ CD8+ T cells from blood. The sample's cell subset or site, from its label and the paper: CD45RO-CCR7+CD27+CD95- naive CD8+ T cells expressing CXCR3 (TNR3+). The receptor set was obtained from a human donor in good health. Some clones in this sample may be carry-over from other donors' samples.

The J gene is TRBJ2-7, the V gene TRBV7-9; TCRdb picks TRBD1, but there is no DNA to check that call. Per germline, CDR1 SEHNR and CDR2 FQNEAQ (reference sequence). The CDR3 contains 14 residues. The CDR3 here is CASSYSGVPGEKYF.

The chain has TRBV5-1 and TRBJ2-1; TCRdb reports TRBD1, a call that lacks DNA to check it against. Germline V lookup: CDR1 SGHRS, CDR2 YFSETQ. This CDR3 is 13 amino acids long. The CDR3 region is CASSSRDYNEQFF.

The chain recombines TRBV4-3 with TRBJ2-3; no DNA is available, so the TRBD1 call from TCRdb remains unchecked. Germline CDR1 LGHNA, CDR2 YSLEER. The CDR3 contains 16 residues. The CDR3 protein is CASSQGRAGKANTQYF.

The chain combines TRBV7-2 with TRBJ2-1; TCRdb's assignment of TRBD1 cannot be checked, as there is no DNA. The CDR3 consists of 18 residues. Germline V gene sequence: CDR1 SGHTA, CDR2 FQGNSA. Here the CDR3 reads CASVTNTLGTVFRDEQFF. Filled out from reference TRBV7-2 and TRBJ2-1, the complete variable domain reads GAGVSQSPSNKVTEKGKDVELRCDPISGHTALYWYRQSLGQGLEFLIYFQGNSAPDKSGLPSDRFSAERTGGSVSTLTIQRTQQEDSAVYLCASVTNTLGTVFRDEQFFGPGTRLTVL.

The V gene is TRBV4-2, the J gene TRBJ2-7. Germline lookup yields CDR1 LGHNA and CDR2 YNFKEQ. The CDR3 runs 12 residues. The CDR3 here is CASSQGSAEQYF.

The chain uses TRBV12-3 or TRBV12-4 and TRBJ2-5; TCRdb's D call, TRBD2, is unchecked because there is no DNA. This CDR3 is 14 amino acids long. This CDR3 reads CASSPSGSEETQYF.

The chain employs TRBV27 and TRBJ2-7. Germline-derived CDR1 and CDR2 are MNHEY and SMNVEV (reference sequence). The CDR3 loop spans 15 amino acids. CDR3 region: CASSFSGGSSYEQYF.

The chain couples TRBV20-1 to TRBJ2-5. Looked up from germline, CDR1 is DFQATT and CDR2 is SNEGSKA (reference sequence). This CDR3 contains 14 residues. This CDR3 reads CSAGRGRDQETQYF.

The chain recombines TRBV11-2 with TRBJ2-1; there is no DNA to check the TCRdb D call of TRBD1. Germline lookup yields CDR1 SGHAT and CDR2 FQNNGV. This CDR3 comprises 13 residues. The CDR3 region is CASSTTNRNEQFF.

The V and J genes are TRBV7-9 and TRBJ2-5; lacking DNA, the TRBD2 call made by TCRdb goes unchecked. The V gene's germline CDR1 is SEHNR and CDR2 FQNEAQ (reference sequence). This CDR3 spans 16 amino acids. The chain's CDR3 is CASSLVYGMGWETQYF.

The chain's CDR3 is CASSATGGIGTDTQYF. The chain recombines TRBV9 with TRBJ2-3; the D call of TRBD1 rests on TCRdb alone, since no DNA is present to check it. Germline CDR1 SGDLS, CDR2 YYNGEE. The CDR3 totals 16 residues.

The CDR3 sequence: CASSEARVANYGYTF. The chain has TRBV25-1 and TRBJ1-2. The CDR3 consists of 15 residues. Germline V gene data show CDR1 as MGHDK and CDR2 as SYGVNS.

The V gene is TRBV28, the J gene TRBJ2-7. Germline V gene sequence: CDR1 MDHEN, CDR2 SYDVKM. This CDR3 has 15 residues. The CDR3 loop is CASSFRGRLSYEQYF. Full variable domain (missing parts from reference TRBV28 and TRBJ2-7): DVKVTQSSRYLVKRTGEKVFLECVQDMDHENMFWYRQDPGLGLRLIYFSYDVKMKEKGDIPEGYSVSREKKERFSLILESASTNQTSMYLCASSFRGRLSYEQYFGPGTRLTVT.

The chain is built from TRBV4-1 and TRBJ2-2; TCRdb lists TRBD1, though no DNA is available to test this call. The length of the CDR3 is 14 residues. CDR1 MGHRA and CDR2 YSYEKL come from the germline V gene. CDR3 amino acids: CASSQGQGTGELFF.

The CDR3 region is CASSLRDYNTYEQYF. V and J are TRBV11-3 and TRBJ2-7; lacking DNA, the TRBD2 call made by TCRdb goes unchecked. Looked up from germline, CDR1 is SGHNT and CDR2 is YENEEA. The CDR3 is 15 amino acids.

The genes are TRBV14 and TRBJ1-1; TCRdb returns TRBD1, unconfirmable since there is no DNA. Germline V gene data show CDR1 as SGHDN and CDR2 as FVKESK. The CDR3 spans 16 residues. The CDR3 loop is CASSHLIRGRDTEAFF.

The chain combines TRBV14 with TRBJ2-1; the D call of TRBD1 rests on TCRdb alone, since no DNA is present to check it. The germline V gene has CDR1 SGHDN and CDR2 FVKESK. This CDR3 is 13 amino acids long. CDR3 sequence reads: CASSQLRGNEQFF.

The chain carries TRBV7-2 and TRBJ2-1; the D gene TCRdb calls, TRBD2, cannot be checked with no DNA. CDR3 length: 16 residues. Germline V gene data show CDR1 as SGHTA and CDR2 as FQGNSA. CDR3 sequence reads: CASSLAGPTLYNEQFF.

This chain uses TRBV6-5 with TRBJ1-6. This CDR3 spans 17 amino acids. The V gene's germline CDR1 is MNHEY and CDR2 SVGAGI. CDR3 loop: CASSYFAGSYSNSPLHF.

The rearrangement links TRBV24-1 to TRBJ2-3; TCRdb's D call, TRBD2, is unchecked because there is no DNA. The CDR3 is 13 amino acids. Germline CDR1 and CDR2: KGHDR and SFDVKD. The CDR3 loop reads CATSDNWEDTQYF.

V is TRBV7-9 and J is TRBJ1-4; TCRdb's assignment of TRBD1 cannot be checked, as there is no DNA. Germline V gene lookup returns CDR1 SEHNR and CDR2 FQNEAQ (reference sequence). The CDR3 is 15 residues long. The CDR3 loop is CASSEKQGNNEKLFF.

V gene TRBV7-3 combines with J gene TRBJ1-2. Germline-derived CDR1 and CDR2 are SGHTA and FQGTGA. The CDR3 consists of 13 residues. The CDR3 protein is CASSLEGQIGYTF.

The chain employs TRBV27 and TRBJ2-1; TCRdb's D gene call, TRBD1, goes unchecked for lack of DNA. In germline, CDR1 is MNHEY, CDR2 SMNVEV (reference sequence). There are 15 residues in the CDR3. The CDR3 here is CASSLWGQGGDEQFF.

This chain connects TRBV27 to TRBJ2-7; without DNA, the TCRdb call of TRBD1 cannot be checked. The CDR3 length is 14 residues. Germline assignment: CDR1 MNHEY and CDR2 SMNVEV (reference sequence). The CDR3 region is CASSSWDASYEQYF.